The entry below describes one T cell receptor (beta chain). Authors' methods: Estimated nucleated cell counts came from reference gene primer amplification. Using immunoSEQ multiplex PCR, the repertoire was profiled, and TCRdb retains in-frame clones only, with some absent. V and J calls plus clone size are reproduced from that table; the DNA served to infer D and trimming. The sample includes about 47,000 clones, 84% seen only once; the top ten take around 9.1%. The V gene's germline CDR1 is SEHNR and CDR2 FQNEAQ (reference sequence). V gave up 1 base and J gave up 5 bases; unmatched junction bases: 4. The CDR3 contains 14 residues. These data belong to a study of blood T cell repertoires in COVID-19. Study as a whole: Samples taken during acute and convalescent COVID-19 were collected in the United States, Italy and Spain.

This chain links TRBV7-9 with TRBJ2-7; 8 bases are a match to TRBD1. The sequencing input was peripheral blood. This receptor was taken from a man in his sixties with acute or convalescent COVID-19. CDR3 nucleotides: TGTGCCAGCAGCTTAGGAGTGACAGGGGACGAGCAGTACTTC. This gives the protein CASSLGVTGDEQYF.